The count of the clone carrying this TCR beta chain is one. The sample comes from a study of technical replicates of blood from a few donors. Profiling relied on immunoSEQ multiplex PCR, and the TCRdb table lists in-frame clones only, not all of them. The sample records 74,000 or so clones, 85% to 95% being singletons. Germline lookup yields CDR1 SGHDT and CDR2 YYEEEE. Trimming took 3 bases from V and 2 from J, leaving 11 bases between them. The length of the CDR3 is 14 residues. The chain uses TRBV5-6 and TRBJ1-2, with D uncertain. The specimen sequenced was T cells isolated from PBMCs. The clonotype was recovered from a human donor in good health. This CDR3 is CASSSEGWNYGYTF. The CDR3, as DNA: TGTGCCAGCAGCTCGGAGGGTTGGAACTATGGCTACACCTTC.